This T cell receptor beta chain comes out of a study of T cells in Graves' hyperthyroidism and ophthalmopathy. Overall study findings and caveats: Blood held most thyroid clonotypes expanded above 0.001 frequency.

CDR1 and CDR2 (germline): GTSNPN, SVGIG (reference sequence). The CDR3 is made up of 13 amino acids. V gave up 2 bases and J gave up 3 bases, with 8 bases separating them. In this sample, this clonotype turned up a few times. Its antigen remains unidentified. TCR beta CDR3 regions were amplified from RNA transcripts. The HTBI primer set served for first-round RT-PCR of the TCR CDR3. TCRdb recomputed calls from the multiplex PCR reads with MiXCR, one row per CDR3 protein. This sample has roughly 350,000 distinct CDR3 sequences; approximately 14% occur once, and the top ten carry about 22%. Sequenced sample: blood. V usage is TRBV30 and J usage is TRBJ1-3, with TRBD1 as a possible D gene (5 bases). This receptor was identified in a woman under 40 with Graves' hyperthyroidism. The CDR3 DNA reads TGTGCCTGGAGTTTAGGGGTTGGAAACACCATATATTTT. This translates into CAWSLGVGNTIYF.